Listed below are T cell receptor beta chains from one sample, sequenced in a study of T cells expressing NK-cell markers. TCRdb reprocessed the 5' RACE reads; each CDR3 protein has one entry and no DNA is given. The sample has 250,000 to 300,000 distinct CDR3 sequences. Sequences were obtained from blood T cells: a sorted CD56 or NKG2C T cell subset, CD4+ or CD8+ T cells, or bulk PBMC T cells (not recorded which). These receptors were taken from a woman aged 18 to 75 in good health. CDR3s include the opening cysteine and the closing phenylalanine or tryptophan.

v_gene	j_gene	CDR3aa
TRBV29-1	TRBJ2-7	CSVLGTSGRDYEQYF
TRBV6-5	TRBJ2-2	CASSYTAGGSNTGELFF
TRBV20-1	TRBJ2-5	CSACSGTLETQYF
TRBV20-1	TRBJ2-3	CSARVGLAGGGDTQYF
TRBV6-2/TRBV6-3	TRBJ2-3	CASSYSRGSRGGLTDTQYF
TRBV18	TRBJ2-7	CASSPKGSYEQYF
TRBV7-9	TRBJ2-1	CASTRSAYNEQFF
TRBV7-2	TRBJ2-1	CASSFYGDEQFF
TRBV29-1	TRBJ2-5	CSGRSGPLRQETQYF
TRBV7-8	TRBJ1-5	CASSLEQGGHQPQHF
TRBV14	TRBJ1-4	CASSQAGTGEKLFF
TRBV12-3/TRBV12-4	TRBJ1-2	CASSQTAGTPYGYTF
TRBV18	TRBJ2-3	CASSLGTTDTQYF